Below are 5 T cell receptor beta chains sequenced from a single sample in a study of vaccination and CD4 T cells after COVID-19. Treatment reported: approximately nine-day PBMC culture with coronavirus spike peptide pools or control peptides (ViraFEST assay). An Oncomine TCR Beta short-read assay was used to sequence the DNA from cultured CD4+ T cells. Each CDR3 protein gets one entry after TCRdb re-called the PCR reads with MiXCR. Of more than 20,000 distinct CDR3 sequences listed, roughly 74% were seen once; the top ten hold just over 8.5%. Their antigens remain unidentified. The sequenced sample was CD4+ T cells from blood, cultured in vitro. The receptor set was obtained from a human donor who had recovered from COVID-19.

The V gene is TRBV28, the J gene TRBJ1-5; no definite D call. The CDR3 runs 15 residues. The V end was cut by 5 bases, the J end by 0 bases, with 11 bases between. Germline V gives CDR1 MDHEN, CDR2 SYDVKM. The DNA of the CDR3 is TGTGCCAGCAGTCCGGCGGGCCTTAGCAATCAGCCCCAGCATTTT. Translating it yields CASSPAGLSNQPQHF.

This sequence joins TRBV12-3 or TRBV12-4 and TRBJ1-1; perhaps TRBD1 as D (5 bases). V was pared by 10 bases and J by 2 bases, with 17 bases between. The CDR3 sequence is 14 residues long. For the CDR3, the DNA is TGTGCCACCTCGGGGCCGGGCCGCAACACTGAAGCTTTCTTT. Encoded protein: CATSGPGRNTEAFF.

This clonotype has just a few counts. The V gene is TRBV20-1, the J gene TRBJ2-7; 9 bases map to TRBD2. Germline V gene sequence: CDR1 DFQATT, CDR2 SNEGSKA (reference sequence). The CDR3 has 17 residues. CDR3 sequence (DNA): TGCAGCCGAGCCGGGCTAGGAGGACTAGCGCGCTCCTACGAGCAGTACTTC. This encodes CSRAGLGGLARSYEQYF.

This chain links TRBV5-1 with TRBJ1-2; D is unresolved. The V gene lost 2 bases and the J gene lost 4 bases, with 9 bases spanning the gap. There are 13 residues in the CDR3. Germline V lookup: CDR1 SGHRS, CDR2 YFSETQ. CDR3 sequence: CASSFGWVYGYTF. DNA of the CDR3: TGCGCCAGCAGCTTCGGTTGGGTCTATGGCTACACCTTC.

This clonotype was seen a handful of times. This chain uses TRBV21-1 with TRBJ1-2; the table names TRBD1, a call not compared with the DNA. TRBV21-1 is deemed a pseudogene. This CDR3 is built from 21 residues. The CDR3 sequence: CARALRPRDGIAGDVRRGYTF. As DNA, the CDR3 is TGTGCCAGAGCCTTACGCCCCCGGGACGGAATTGCAGGGGACGTTCGGCGCGGCTACACCTTC.